A selection of T cell receptor beta chains follows, all from one sample in a study of CXCR3-negative and CXCR3-positive naive CD8 T cells. TCRdb reprocessed the 5' RACE reads, with one entry per CDR3 protein and no DNA. In all, the sample yields 120,000 to 150,000 distinct CDR3 sequences. The sequencing sample was made of naive CXCR3+ CD8+ T cells from blood. The origin of the receptors is a human donor in good health. Some clones in this sample may be carry-over from other donors' samples. Both conserved end residues are part of each CDR3. The order of the fields is V gene, J gene, CDR3 protein.

TRBV20-1	TRBJ1-5	CSARDRAGIGQPQHF
TRBV7-8	TRBJ1-1	CASSLALGVKDSTF
TRBV5-1	TRBJ2-7	CASSWTRRGVYEQYF
TRBV2	TRBJ2-1	CASKLAGSSYNEQFF
TRBV7-9	TRBJ1-2	CASSLSSETTHGYTF
TRBV20-1	TRBJ2-7	CSASQAESYEQYF
TRBV29-1	TRBJ1-2	CSVEDTERNYGYTF
TRBV25-1	TRBJ2-5	CASSEIAGVNQETQYF
TRBV9	TRBJ2-3	CASSVGEQADTQYF
TRBV7-8	TRBJ2-7	CASSSSPDDYEQYF